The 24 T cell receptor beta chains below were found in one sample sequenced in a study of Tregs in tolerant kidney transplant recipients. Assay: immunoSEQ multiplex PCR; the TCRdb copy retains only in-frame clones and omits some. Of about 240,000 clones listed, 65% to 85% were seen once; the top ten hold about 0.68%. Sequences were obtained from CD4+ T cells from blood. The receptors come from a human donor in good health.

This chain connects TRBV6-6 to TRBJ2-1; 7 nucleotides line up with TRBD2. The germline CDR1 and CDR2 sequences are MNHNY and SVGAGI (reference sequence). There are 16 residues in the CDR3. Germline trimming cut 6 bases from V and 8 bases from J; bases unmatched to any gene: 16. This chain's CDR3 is CASSSPEGGSLDEQFF. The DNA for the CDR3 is TGTGCCAGCAGCTCCCCGGAGGGCGGGAGTTTAGATGAGCAGTTCTTC.

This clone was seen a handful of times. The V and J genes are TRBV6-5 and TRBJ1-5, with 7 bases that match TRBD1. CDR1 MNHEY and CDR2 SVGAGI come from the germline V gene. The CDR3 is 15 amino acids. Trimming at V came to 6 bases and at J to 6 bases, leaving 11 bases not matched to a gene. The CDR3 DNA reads TGTGCCAGCAGGAGGGACAGCGCCCTTTCTCAGCCCCAGCATTTT. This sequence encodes CASRRDSALSQPQHF.

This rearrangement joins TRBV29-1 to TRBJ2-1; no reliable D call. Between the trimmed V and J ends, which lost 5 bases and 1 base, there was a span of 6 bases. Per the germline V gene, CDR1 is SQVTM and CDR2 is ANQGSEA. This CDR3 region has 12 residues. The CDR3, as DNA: TGCAGCGTTTTTGGTTCCTACAATGAGCAGTTCTTC. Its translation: CSVFGSYNEQFF.

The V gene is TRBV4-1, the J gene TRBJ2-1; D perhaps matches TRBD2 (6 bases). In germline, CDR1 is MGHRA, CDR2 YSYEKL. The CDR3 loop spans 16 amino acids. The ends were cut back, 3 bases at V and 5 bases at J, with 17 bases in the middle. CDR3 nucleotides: TGCGCCAGCAGCCAGCCGACTAGTCAGAACCACAATGAGCAGTTCTTC. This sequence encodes CASSQPTSQNHNEQFF.

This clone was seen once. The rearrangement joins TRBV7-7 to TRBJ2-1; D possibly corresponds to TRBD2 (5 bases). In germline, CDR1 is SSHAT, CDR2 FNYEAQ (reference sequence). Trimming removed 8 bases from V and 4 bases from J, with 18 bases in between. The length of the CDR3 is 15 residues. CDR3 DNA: TGTGCCAGCGCCTCCGGGGTTAGGGTATACAATGAGCAGTTCTTC. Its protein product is CASASGVRVYNEQFF. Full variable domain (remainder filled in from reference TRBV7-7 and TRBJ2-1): GAGVSQSPRYKVTKRGQDVTLRCDPISSHATLYWYQQALGQGPEFLTYFNYEAQPDKSGLPSDRFSAERPEGSISTLTIQRTEQRDSAMYRCASASGVRVYNEQFFGPGTRLTVL.

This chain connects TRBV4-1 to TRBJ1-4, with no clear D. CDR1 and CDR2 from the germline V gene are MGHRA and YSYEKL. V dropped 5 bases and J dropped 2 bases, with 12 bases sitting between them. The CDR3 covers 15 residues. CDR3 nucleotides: TGCGCCAGCAGCATTTTGGGTGTTACTAATGAAAAACTGTTTTTT. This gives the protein CASSILGVTNEKLFF.

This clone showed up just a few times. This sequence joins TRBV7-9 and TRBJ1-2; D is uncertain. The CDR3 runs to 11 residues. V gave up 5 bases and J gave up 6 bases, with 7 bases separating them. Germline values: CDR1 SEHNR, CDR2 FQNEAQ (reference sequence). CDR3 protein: CASSRRDGYTF. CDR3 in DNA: TGTGCCAGCAGCCGGAGGGATGGCTACACCTTC.

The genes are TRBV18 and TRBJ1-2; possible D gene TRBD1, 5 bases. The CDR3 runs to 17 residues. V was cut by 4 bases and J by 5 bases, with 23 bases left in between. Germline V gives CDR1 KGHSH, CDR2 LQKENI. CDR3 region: CASSRGDLSSGFYGYTF. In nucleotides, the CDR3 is TGTGCCAGCTCACGGGGGGACCTCTCCTCCGGTTTTTATGGCTACACCTTC.

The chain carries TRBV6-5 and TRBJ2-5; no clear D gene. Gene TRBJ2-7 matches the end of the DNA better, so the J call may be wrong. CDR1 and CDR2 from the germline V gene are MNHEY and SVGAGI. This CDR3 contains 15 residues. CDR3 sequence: CASSYGNRGFYEQYF. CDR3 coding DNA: TGTGCCAGCAGTTACGGAAACAGAGGATTCTACGAGCAGTACTTC.

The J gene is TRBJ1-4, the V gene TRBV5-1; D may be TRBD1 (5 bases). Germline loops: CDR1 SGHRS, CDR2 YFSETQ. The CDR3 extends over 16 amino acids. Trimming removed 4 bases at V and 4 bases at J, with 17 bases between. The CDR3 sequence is CASSPQPGRINEKLFF. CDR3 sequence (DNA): TGCGCCAGCAGCCCCCAGCCGGGACGGATTAATGAAAAACTGTTTTTT.

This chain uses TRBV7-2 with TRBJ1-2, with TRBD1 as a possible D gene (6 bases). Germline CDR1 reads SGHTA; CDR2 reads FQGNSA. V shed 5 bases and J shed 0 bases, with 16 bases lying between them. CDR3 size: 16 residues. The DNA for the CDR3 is TGTGCCAGCAGCCCGTACCGGACAGTCTCTAACTATGGCTACACCTTC. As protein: CASSPYRTVSNYGYTF.

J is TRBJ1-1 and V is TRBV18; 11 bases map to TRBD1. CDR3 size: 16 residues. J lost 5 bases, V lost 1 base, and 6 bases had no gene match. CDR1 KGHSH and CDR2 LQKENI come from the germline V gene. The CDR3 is CASSPRTGGGRTEAFF. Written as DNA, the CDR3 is TGTGCCAGCTCACCACGGACAGGGGGCGGGCGGACTGAAGCTTTCTTT.

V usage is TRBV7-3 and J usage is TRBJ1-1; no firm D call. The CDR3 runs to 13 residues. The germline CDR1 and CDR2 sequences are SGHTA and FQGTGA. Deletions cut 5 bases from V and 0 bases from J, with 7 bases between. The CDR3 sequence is CASSLQMNTEAFF. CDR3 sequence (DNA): TGTGCCAGCAGCCTCCAGATGAACACTGAAGCTTTCTTT.

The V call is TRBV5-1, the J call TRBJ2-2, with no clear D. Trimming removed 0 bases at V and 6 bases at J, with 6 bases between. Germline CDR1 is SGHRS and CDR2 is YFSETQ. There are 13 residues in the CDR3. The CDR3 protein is CASSLGASGELFF. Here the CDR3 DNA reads TGCGCCAGCAGCTTGGGGGCATCCGGGGAGCTGTTTTTT.

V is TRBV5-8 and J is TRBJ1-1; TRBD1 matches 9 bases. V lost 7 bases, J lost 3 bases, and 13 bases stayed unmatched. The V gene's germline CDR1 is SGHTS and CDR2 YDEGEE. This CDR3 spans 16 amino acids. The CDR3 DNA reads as TGTGCCAGCCGCCTTGTTGGGGACAGGGTGGACACTGAAGCTTTCTTT. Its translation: CASRLVGDRVDTEAFF.

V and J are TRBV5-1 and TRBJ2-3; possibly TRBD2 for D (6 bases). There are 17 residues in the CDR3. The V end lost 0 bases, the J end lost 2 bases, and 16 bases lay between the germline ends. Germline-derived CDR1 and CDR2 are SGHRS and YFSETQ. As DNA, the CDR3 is TGCGCCAGCAGCTTGGGACTAGTGACACGGAACACAGATACGCAGTATTTT. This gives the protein CASSLGLVTRNTDTQYF.

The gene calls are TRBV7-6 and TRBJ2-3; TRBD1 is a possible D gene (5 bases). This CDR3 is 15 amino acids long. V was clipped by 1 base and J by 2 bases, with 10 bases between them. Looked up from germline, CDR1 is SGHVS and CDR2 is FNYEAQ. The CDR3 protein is CASSLVLRVTDTQYF. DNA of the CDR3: TGTGCCAGCAGCTTAGTCCTCAGGGTCACAGATACGCAGTATTTT.

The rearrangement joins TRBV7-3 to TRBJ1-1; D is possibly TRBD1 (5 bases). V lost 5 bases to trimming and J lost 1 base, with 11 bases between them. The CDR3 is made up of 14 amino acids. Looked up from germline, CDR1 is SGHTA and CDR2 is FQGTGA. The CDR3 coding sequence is TGTGCCAGCAGCACGGGACCGGCGAACACTGAAGCTTTCTTT. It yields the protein CASSTGPANTEAFF.

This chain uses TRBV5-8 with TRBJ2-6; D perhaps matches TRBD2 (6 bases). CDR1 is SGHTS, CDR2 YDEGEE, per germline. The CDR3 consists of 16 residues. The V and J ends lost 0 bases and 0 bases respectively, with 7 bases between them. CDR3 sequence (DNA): TGTGCCAGCAGCTTGGTGGGACTCTCTGGGGCCAACGTCCTGACTTTC. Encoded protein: CASSLVGLSGANVLTF.

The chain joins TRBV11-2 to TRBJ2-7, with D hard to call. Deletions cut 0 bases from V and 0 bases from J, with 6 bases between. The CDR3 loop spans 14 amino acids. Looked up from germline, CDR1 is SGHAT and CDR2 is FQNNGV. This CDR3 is CASSLDRSSYEQYF. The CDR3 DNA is TGTGCCAGCAGCTTAGACAGGAGCTCCTACGAGCAGTACTTC.

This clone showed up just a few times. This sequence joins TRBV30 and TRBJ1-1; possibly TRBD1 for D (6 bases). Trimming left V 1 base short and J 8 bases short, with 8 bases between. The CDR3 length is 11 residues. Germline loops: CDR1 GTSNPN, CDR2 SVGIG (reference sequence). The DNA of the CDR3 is TGTGCCTGGAGTGGACAGGACGAAGCTTTCTTT. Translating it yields CAWSGQDEAFF. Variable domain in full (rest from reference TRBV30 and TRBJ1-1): SQTIHQWPATLVQPVGSPLSLECTVEGTSNPNLYWYRQAAGRGLQLLFYSVGIGQISSEVPQNLSASRPQDRQFILSSKKLLLSDSGFYLCAWSGQDEAFFGQGTRLTVV.

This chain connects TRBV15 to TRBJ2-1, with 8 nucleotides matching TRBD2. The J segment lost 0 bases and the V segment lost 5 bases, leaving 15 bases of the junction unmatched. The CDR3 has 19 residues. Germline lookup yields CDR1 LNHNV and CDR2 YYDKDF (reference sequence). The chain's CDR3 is CATSRQVASGGSSYNEQFF. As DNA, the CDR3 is TGTGCCACCAGCCGCCAAGTTGCTTCGGGGGGGAGCTCCTACAATGAGCAGTTCTTC.

The CDR3 bases are TGTGCCAGCAGCTTAGCGCTGGGCAGGGGAGGCTATGGCTACACCTTC. Translated, it gives CASSLALGRGGYGYTF. The chain has TRBV7-2 and TRBJ1-2; a weak D match, TRBD1 (6 bases). Trimming took off 0 bases at V and 4 bases at J, with 15 bases between the two ends. CDR1 and CDR2 from the germline V gene are SGHTA and FQGNSA. The CDR3 has 16 residues.

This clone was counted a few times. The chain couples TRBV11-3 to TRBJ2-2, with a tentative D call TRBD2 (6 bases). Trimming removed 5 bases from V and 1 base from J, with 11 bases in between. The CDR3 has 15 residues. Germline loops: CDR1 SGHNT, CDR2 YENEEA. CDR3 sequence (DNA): TGTGCCAGCAGCACGGGACTGGGGAACACCGGGGAGCTGTTTTTT. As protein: CASSTGLGNTGELFF.